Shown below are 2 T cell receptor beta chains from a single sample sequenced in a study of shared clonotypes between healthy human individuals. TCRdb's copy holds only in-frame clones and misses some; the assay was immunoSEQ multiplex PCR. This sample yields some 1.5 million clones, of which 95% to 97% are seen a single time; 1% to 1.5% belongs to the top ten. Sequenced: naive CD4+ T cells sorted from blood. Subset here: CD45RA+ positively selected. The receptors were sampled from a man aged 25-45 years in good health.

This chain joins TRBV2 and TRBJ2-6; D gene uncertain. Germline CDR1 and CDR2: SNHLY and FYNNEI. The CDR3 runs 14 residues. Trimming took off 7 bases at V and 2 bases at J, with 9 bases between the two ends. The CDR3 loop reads CASTLEAGANVLTF. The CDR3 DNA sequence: TGTGCCAGCACCCTAGAGGCTGGGGCCAACGTCCTGACTTTC.

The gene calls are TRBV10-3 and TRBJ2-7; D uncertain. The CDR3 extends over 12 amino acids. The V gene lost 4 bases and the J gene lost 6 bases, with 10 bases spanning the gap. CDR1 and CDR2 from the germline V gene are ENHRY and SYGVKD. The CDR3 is CAISAYESEQYF. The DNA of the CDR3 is TGTGCCATCAGTGCATACGAGAGCGAGCAGTACTTC.